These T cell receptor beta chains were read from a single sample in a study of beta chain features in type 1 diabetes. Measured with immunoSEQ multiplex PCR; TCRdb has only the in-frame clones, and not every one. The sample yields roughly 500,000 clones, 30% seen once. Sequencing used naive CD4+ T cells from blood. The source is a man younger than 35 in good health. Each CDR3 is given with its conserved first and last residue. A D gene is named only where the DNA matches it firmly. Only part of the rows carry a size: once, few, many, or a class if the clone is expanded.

cdr3_aa: CASSLDPSGIYEQYF
cdr3_nt: TGTGCCAGCAGTTTAGATCCTAGCGGGATCTACGAGCAGTACTTC
j_call: TRBJ2-7
clone_size: once
v_call: TRBV28
d_call: TRBD2

cdr3_aa: CATSRERQAAQHF
cdr3_nt: TGTGCCACCAGCAGAGAACGGCAAGCGGCCCAGCATTTT
j_call: TRBJ1-5
clone_size: -
v_call: TRBV15
d_call: -

cdr3_aa: CASSQERRWEEFYNEQFF
cdr3_nt: TGTGCCAGCAGCCAGGAGAGAAGGTGGGAAGAATTTTACAATGAGCAGTTCTTC
j_call: TRBJ2-1
clone_size: -
v_call: TRBV7-2
d_call: -

cdr3_aa: CAWSLGTESSYEQYF
cdr3_nt: TGTGCCTGGAGTCTGGGGACAGAGAGCTCCTACGAGCAGTACTTC
j_call: TRBJ2-7
clone_size: -
v_call: TRBV30
d_call: TRBD1

cdr3_aa: CASSQDRLLSSYNEQFF
cdr3_nt: TGTGCCAGCAGCCAAGATCGGCTCTTGAGCTCCTACAATGAGCAGTTCTTC
j_call: TRBJ2-1
clone_size: -
v_call: TRBV14
d_call: -

cdr3_aa: CASSQTGGNNQPQHF
cdr3_nt: TGTGCCAGCAGTCAAACAGGAGGGAACAATCAGCCCCAGCATTTT
j_call: TRBJ1-5
clone_size: -
v_call: TRBV28
d_call: -

cdr3_aa: CASSLGPANTQYF
cdr3_nt: TGTGCCAGCAGCTTAGGTCCCGCGAATACGCAGTATTTT
j_call: TRBJ2-3
clone_size: -
v_call: TRBV11-2
d_call: -

cdr3_aa: CASSSAGADYGYTF
cdr3_nt: TGTGCCAGCAGCTCCGCGGGGGCAGACTATGGCTACACCTTC
j_call: TRBJ1-2
clone_size: -
v_call: TRBV13
d_call: -

cdr3_aa: CASIRDLTGELFF
cdr3_nt: TGTGCCAGCATTAGGGACCTCACCGGGGAGCTGTTTTTT
j_call: TRBJ2-2
clone_size: few
v_call: TRBV2
d_call: -

cdr3_aa: CATAGEGGYTF
cdr3_nt: TGTGCCACCGCGGGGGAGGGTGGCTACACCTTC
j_call: TRBJ1-2
clone_size: -
v_call: TRBV7-9
d_call: -

cdr3_aa: CASRAGTSGNDNEQFF
cdr3_nt: TGTGCCAGCAGAGCCGGGACTAGCGGGAATGACAATGAGCAGTTCTTC
j_call: TRBJ2-1
clone_size: few
v_call: TRBV7-8
d_call: TRBD2

cdr3_aa: CASSPTARAGYTEAFF
cdr3_nt: TGTGCCAGCAGCCCAACCGCCAGGGCCGGGTACACTGAAGCTTTCTTT
j_call: TRBJ1-1
clone_size: -
v_call: TRBV27
d_call: -

cdr3_aa: CASTLAGGAYEQYF
cdr3_nt: TGTGCCAGCACCCTAGCGGGAGGAGCCTACGAGCAGTACTTC
j_call: TRBJ2-7
clone_size: few
v_call: TRBV6-6
d_call: TRBD2

cdr3_aa: CAWSVGDRGPYEQYF
cdr3_nt: TGTGCCTGGAGTGTTGGGGACAGGGGGCCTTACGAGCAGTACTTC
j_call: TRBJ2-7
clone_size: -
v_call: TRBV30
d_call: TRBD1

cdr3_aa: CASSLGRSNYGYTF
cdr3_nt: TGTGCCAGCAGCTTAGGGAGGAGTAACTATGGCTACACCTTC
j_call: TRBJ1-2
clone_size: few
v_call: TRBV7-9
d_call: -

cdr3_aa: CASTFGQGFSDTQYF
cdr3_nt: TGTGCCAGCACCTTCGGACAGGGGTTTTCAGATACGCAGTATTTT
j_call: TRBJ2-3
clone_size: -
v_call: TRBV7-9
d_call: TRBD1